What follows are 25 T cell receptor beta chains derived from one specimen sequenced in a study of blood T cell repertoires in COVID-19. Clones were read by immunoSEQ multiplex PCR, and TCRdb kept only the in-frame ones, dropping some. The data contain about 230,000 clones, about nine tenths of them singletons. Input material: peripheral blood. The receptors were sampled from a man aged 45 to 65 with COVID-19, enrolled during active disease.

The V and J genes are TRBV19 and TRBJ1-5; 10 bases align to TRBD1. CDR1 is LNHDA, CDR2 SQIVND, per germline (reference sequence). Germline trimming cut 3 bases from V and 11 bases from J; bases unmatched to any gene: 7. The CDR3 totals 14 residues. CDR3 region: CASSIAGTGAAQHF. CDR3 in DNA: TGTGCCAGTAGTATCGCCGGGACAGGGGCTGCCCAGCATTTT.

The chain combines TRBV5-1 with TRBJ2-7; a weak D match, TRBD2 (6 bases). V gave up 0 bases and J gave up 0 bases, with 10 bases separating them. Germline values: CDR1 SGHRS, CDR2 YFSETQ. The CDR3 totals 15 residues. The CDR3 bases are TGCGCCAGCAGCTTGGCCGGACTATCCTCCTACGAGCAGTACTTC. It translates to CASSLAGLSSYEQYF.

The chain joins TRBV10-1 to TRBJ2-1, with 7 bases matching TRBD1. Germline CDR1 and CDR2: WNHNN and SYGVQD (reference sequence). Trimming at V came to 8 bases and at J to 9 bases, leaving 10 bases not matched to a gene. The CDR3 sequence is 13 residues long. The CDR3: CASSPGGFTEQFF. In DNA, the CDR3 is TGCGCCAGCTCTCCAGGGGGATTCACTGAGCAGTTCTTC.

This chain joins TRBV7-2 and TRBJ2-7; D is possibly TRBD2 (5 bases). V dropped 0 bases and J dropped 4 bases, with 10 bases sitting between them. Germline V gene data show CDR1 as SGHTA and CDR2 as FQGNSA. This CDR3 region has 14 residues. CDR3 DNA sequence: TGTGCCAGCAGCTTAGCGGGAGTCCCATACGAGCAGTACTTC. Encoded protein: CASSLAGVPYEQYF.

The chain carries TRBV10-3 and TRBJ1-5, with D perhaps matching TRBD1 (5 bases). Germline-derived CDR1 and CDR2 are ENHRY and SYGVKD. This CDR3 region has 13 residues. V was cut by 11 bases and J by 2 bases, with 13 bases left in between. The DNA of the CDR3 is TGTGCCTCGGCGGGGGTTGGCAATCAGCCCCAGCATTTT. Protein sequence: CASAGVGNQPQHF.

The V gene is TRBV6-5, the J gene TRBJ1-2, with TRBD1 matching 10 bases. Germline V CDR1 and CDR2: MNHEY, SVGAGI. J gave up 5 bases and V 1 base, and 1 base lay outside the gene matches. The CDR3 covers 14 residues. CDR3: CASSYWDRGYGYTF. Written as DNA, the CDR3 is TGTGCCAGCAGTTACTGGGACAGGGGATATGGCTACACCTTC.

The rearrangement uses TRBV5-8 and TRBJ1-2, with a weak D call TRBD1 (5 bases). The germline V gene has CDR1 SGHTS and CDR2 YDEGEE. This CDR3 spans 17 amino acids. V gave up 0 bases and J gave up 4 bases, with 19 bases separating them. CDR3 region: CASSLEGQGRGSYGYTF. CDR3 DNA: TGTGCCAGCAGCTTGGAGGGCCAGGGAAGAGGAAGCTATGGCTACACCTTC.

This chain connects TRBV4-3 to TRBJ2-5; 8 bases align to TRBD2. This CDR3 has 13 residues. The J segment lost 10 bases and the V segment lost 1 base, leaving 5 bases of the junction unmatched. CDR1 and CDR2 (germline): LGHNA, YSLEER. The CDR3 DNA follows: TGCGCCAGCAGCCAAGGTTTGCGGGGGGACCAGTACTTC. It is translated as CASSQGLRGDQYF.

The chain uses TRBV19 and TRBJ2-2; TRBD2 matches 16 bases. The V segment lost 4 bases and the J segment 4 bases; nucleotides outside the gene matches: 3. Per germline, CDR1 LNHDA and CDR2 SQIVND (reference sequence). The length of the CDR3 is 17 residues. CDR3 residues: CASSKGLAGGSTGELFF. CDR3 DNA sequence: TGTGCCAGTAGTAAGGGACTAGCGGGAGGGAGCACCGGGGAGCTGTTTTTT.

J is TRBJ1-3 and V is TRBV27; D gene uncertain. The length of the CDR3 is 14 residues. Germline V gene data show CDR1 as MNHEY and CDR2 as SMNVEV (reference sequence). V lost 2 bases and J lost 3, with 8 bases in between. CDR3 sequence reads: CASSLVGGGNTIYF. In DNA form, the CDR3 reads TGTGCCAGCAGTTTAGTCGGAGGTGGAAACACCATATATTTT.

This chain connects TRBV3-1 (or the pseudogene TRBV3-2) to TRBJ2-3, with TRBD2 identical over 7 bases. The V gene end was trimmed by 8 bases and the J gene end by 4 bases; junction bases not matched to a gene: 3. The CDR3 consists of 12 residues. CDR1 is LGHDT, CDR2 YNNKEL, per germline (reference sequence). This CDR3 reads CASGGVPDTQYF. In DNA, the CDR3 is TGTGCCAGCGGGGGGGTGCCAGATACGCAGTATTTT.

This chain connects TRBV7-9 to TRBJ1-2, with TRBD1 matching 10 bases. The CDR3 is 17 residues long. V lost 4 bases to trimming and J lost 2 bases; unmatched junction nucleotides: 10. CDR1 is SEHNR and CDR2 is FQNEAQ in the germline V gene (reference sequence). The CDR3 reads CASSYTPGTGANYGYTF. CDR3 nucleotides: TGTGCCAGCAGCTATACCCCCGGGACAGGGGCGAACTATGGCTACACCTTC.

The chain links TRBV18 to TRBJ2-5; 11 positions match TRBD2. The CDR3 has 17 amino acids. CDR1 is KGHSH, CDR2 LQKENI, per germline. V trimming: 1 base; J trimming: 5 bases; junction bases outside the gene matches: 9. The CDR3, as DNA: TGTGCCAGCTCACCACTTTCCCTAGCGGGGGGTCAGGAGACCCAGTACTTC. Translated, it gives CASSPLSLAGGQETQYF.

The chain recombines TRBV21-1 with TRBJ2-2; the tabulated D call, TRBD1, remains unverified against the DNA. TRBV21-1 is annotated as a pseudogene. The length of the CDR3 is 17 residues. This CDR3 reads CASSSKRDRVDTGELFF. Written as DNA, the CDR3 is TGTGCCAGCAGCTCAAAGCGGGACAGGGTAGACACCGGGGAGCTGTTTTTT.

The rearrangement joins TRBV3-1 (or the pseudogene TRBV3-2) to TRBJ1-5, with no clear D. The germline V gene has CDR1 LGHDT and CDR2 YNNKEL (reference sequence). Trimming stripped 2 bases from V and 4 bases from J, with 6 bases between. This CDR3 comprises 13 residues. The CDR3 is CASSQSLNQPQHF. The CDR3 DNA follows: TGTGCCAGCAGCCAATCCCTAAATCAGCCCCAGCATTTT.

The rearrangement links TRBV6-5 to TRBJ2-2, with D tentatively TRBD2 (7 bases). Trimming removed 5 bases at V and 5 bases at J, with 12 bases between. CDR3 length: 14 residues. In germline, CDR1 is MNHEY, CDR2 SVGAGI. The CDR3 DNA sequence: TGTGCCAGCAGTCGCGGGGGCGGGACCGGGGAGCTGTTTTTT. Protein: CASSRGGGTGELFF.

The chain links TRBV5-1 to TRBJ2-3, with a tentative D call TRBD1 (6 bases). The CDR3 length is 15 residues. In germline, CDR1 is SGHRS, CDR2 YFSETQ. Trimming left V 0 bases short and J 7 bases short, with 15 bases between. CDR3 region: CASSLALLQGHTQYF. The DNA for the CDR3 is TGCGCCAGCAGCTTGGCTCTCCTACAGGGCCATACGCAGTATTTT.

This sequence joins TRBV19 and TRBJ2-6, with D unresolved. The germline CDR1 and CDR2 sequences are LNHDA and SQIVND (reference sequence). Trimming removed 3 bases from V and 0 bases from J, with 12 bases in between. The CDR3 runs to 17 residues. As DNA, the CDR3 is TGTGCCAGTAGTATTCGAGAACGAAGCTCTGGGGCCAACGTCCTGACTTTC. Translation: CASSIRERSSGANVLTF.

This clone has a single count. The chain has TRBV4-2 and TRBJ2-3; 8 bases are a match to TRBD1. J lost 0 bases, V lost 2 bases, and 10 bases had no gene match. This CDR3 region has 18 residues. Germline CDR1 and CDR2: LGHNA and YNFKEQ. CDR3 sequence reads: CASSQSLQGAGSTDTQYF. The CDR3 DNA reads TGTGCCAGCAGCCAAAGCCTCCAGGGGGCTGGGAGCACAGATACGCAGTATTTT.

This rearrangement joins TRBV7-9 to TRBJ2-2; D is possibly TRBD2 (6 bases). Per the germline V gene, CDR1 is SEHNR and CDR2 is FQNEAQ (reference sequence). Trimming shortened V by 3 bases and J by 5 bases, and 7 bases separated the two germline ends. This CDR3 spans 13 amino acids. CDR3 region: CASSLEGTGELFF. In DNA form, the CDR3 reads TGTGCCAGCAGCTTGGAGGGAACCGGGGAGCTGTTTTTT.

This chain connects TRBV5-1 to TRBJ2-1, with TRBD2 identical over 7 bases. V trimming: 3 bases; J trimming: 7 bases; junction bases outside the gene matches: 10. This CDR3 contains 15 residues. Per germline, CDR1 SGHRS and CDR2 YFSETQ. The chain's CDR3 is CASSSGLGGRNEQFF. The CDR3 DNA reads TGCGCCAGCAGCTCCGGACTAGGTGGGCGTAATGAGCAGTTCTTC.

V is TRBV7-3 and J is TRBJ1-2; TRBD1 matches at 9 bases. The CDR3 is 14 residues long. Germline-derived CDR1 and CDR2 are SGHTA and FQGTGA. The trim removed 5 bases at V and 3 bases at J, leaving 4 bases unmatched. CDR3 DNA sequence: TGTGCCAGCAGCAAAGACAGGGGGGACTATGGCTACACCTTC. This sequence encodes CASSKDRGDYGYTF.

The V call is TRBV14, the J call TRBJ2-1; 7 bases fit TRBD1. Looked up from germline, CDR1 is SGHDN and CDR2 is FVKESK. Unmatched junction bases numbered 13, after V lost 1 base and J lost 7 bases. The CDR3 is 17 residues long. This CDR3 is CASSQVPLRTGWNEQFF. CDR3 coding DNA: TGTGCCAGCAGCCAAGTCCCCTTGAGGACAGGTTGGAATGAGCAGTTCTTC.

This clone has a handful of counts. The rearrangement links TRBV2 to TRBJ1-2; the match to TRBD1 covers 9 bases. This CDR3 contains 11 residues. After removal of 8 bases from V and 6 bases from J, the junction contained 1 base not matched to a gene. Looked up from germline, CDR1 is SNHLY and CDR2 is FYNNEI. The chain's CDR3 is CASGTGNGYTF. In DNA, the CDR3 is TGTGCCAGCGGGACAGGGAATGGCTACACCTTC.

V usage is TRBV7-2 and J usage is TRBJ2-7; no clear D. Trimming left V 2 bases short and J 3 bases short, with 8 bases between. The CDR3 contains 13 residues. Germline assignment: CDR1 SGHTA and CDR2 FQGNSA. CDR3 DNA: TGTGCCAGCAGCTTAAGAAGAGTCTACGAGCAGTACTTC. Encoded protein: CASSLRRVYEQYF.